This T cell receptor (beta chain) was recovered during a study of blood T cell repertoires in COVID-19. Study-level background: Some COVID-19 samples were acute and others convalescent; all came from the United States, Italy and Spain. T cells, B-cell-depleted T cells, or PBMCs provided the cDNA or gDNA that served as material.

Authors' analysis steps: Amplifying reference gene primers gave estimates of nucleated cell counts. Clones were sequenced by immunoSEQ multiplex PCR, and TCRdb holds only the in-frame ones, with some missing. That table furnishes V, J and clone size, whereas the DNA furnished D and trimming. Here the sample spans over 40,000 clones, around 80% being singletons. CDR3 length: 17 amino acids. The V and J ends lost 4 bases and 5 bases respectively, with 21 bases between them. CDR1 is SGHKS and CDR2 is YYEKEE in the germline V gene (reference sequence). Sequencing input: peripheral blood. The V gene is TRBV5-5, the J gene TRBJ1-4; the D is unclear. The TCR comes from a human donor in a cohort sampled during active COVID-19. The DNA of the CDR3 is TGTGCCAGCAGCCCGCGGGCAGCAATATCTTCCAATGAAAAACTGTTTTTT. This encodes CASSPRAAISSNEKLFF.